The 10 T cell receptor beta chains below were found in one sample sequenced in a study of OX40 agonist ivuxolimab in advanced cancers. TCRdb's copy holds only in-frame clones and misses some; the assay was immunoSEQ multiplex PCR. Of 50,000 to 75,000 clones detected, just under 90% appear once; the ten largest clones hold around 1.9%. This specimen consisted of CD4+ or CD8+ T cells sorted from blood, obtained in a trial of the OX40 agonist ivuxolimab. Receptors were obtained from an adult with an advanced solid tumor such as melanoma, head and neck, liver or kidney cancer.

The chain uses TRBV7-2 and TRBJ2-2; 8 bases map to TRBD2. There are 15 residues in the CDR3. The trim removed 1 base at V and 6 bases at J, leaving 4 bases unmatched. Germline lookup yields CDR1 SGHTA and CDR2 FQGNSA. CDR3 sequence: CASSLGAGAPGELFF. In nucleotides, the CDR3 is TGTGCCAGCAGCTTAGGAGCGGGAGCGCCCGGGGAGCTGTTTTTT. The full variable domain, rest sourced from reference TRBV7-2 and TRBJ2-2, is GAGVSQSPSNKVTEKGKDVELRCDPISGHTALYWYRQSLGQGLEFLIYFQGNSAPDKSGLPSDRFSAERTGGSVSTLTIQRTQQEDSAVYLCASSLGAGAPGELFFGEGSRLTVL.

This clone has only one observation. CDR3 loop: CASSYQGLDNTGELFF. CDR3 sequence (DNA): TGTGCCAGCAGTTACCAAGGACTAGATAACACCGGGGAGCTGTTTTTT. This chain connects TRBV6-6 to TRBJ2-2; 7 bases agree with TRBD2. CDR1 MNHNY and CDR2 SVGAGI come from the germline V gene (reference sequence). There are 16 residues in the CDR3. Trimming cost V 2 bases and J 2 bases; bases outside gene matches: 5.

The V call is TRBV6-5, the J call TRBJ1-1; D is unclear. Germline V gene lookup returns CDR1 MNHEY and CDR2 SVGAGI. Trimming left V 6 bases short and J 0 bases short, with 14 bases between. The CDR3 has 15 residues. This CDR3 is CASRPGRTLNTEAFF. The CDR3 DNA is TGTGCCAGCAGACCTGGGAGAACCCTGAACACTGAAGCTTTCTTT.

This chain connects TRBV5-6 to TRBJ1-4, with no clear D. CDR3 length equals 18 residues. V was pared by 0 bases and J by 8 bases, with 23 bases between. In germline, CDR1 is SGHDT, CDR2 YYEEEE. The CDR3 sequence: CASSLDSRNERAWEKLFF. The CDR3 bases are TGTGCCAGCAGCTTGGACAGCCGCAACGAAAGGGCGTGGGAAAAACTGTTTTTT.

The genes are TRBV5-1 and TRBJ1-1; D remains unclear. Trimming shortened V by 0 bases and J by 4 bases, and 10 bases separated the two germline ends. The CDR3 has 14 amino acids. CDR1 and CDR2 from the germline V gene are SGHRS and YFSETQ. The CDR3 loop is CASSLVGGPTEAFF. DNA of the CDR3: TGCGCCAGCAGCTTGGTGGGAGGGCCCACTGAAGCTTTCTTT.

This clone occurred a few times. V and J are TRBV7-8 and TRBJ2-7; D uncertain. V was pared by 2 bases and J by 3 bases, with 14 bases between. CDR1 and CDR2 from the germline V gene are SGHVS and FQNEAQ. The CDR3 has 15 residues. The CDR3 nucleotides read TGTGCCAGCAGCTTACGCTATGAAGGAGTCTACGAGCAGTACTTC. Translation: CASSLRYEGVYEQYF.

This chain uses TRBV28 with TRBJ2-7, with 10 bases lining up with TRBD1. Looked up from germline, CDR1 is MDHEN and CDR2 is SYDVKM. CDR3 length: 19 residues. V gave up 5 bases and J gave up 2 bases; unmatched junction bases: 18. The CDR3: CASSAPGQGWREVTYEQYF. In DNA form, the CDR3 reads TGTGCCAGCAGTGCCCCGGGACAGGGGTGGCGGGAGGTAACCTACGAGCAGTACTTC.

The chain joins TRBV7-2 to TRBJ1-2; 12 nucleotides agree with TRBD1. CDR1 and CDR2 (germline): SGHTA, FQGNSA. After removal of 1 base from V and 8 bases from J, the junction contained 5 bases not matched to a gene. CDR3 size: 15 residues. CDR3 in DNA: TGTGCCAGCAGCTTAGTGGGGACAGGGGGCAGGGGCTACACCTTC. Its protein product is CASSLVGTGGRGYTF.

This clone has just one count. The chain combines TRBV6-5 with TRBJ1-1; a weak D match, TRBD1 (6 bases). In germline, CDR1 is MNHEY, CDR2 SVGAGI. With 0 bases removed from V and 7 bases from J, the gap between germline ends came to 15 bases. This CDR3 is 15 amino acids long. CDR3 amino acids: CASSYSVGGPVEAFF. The CDR3 DNA sequence: TGTGCCAGCAGTTACTCGGTTGGGGGGCCGGTTGAAGCTTTCTTT.

The chain has TRBV19 and TRBJ1-2; 9 bases fit TRBD1. The CDR3 spans 17 residues. Trimming removed 6 bases from V and 8 bases from J; junction bases left unmatched: 19. Germline lookup yields CDR1 LNHDA and CDR2 SQIVND (reference sequence). CDR3 loop: CASRILRDRDIREGYTF. The DNA for the CDR3 is TGTGCCAGTAGGATCCTCCGGGACAGGGACATCCGCGAGGGCTACACCTTC.